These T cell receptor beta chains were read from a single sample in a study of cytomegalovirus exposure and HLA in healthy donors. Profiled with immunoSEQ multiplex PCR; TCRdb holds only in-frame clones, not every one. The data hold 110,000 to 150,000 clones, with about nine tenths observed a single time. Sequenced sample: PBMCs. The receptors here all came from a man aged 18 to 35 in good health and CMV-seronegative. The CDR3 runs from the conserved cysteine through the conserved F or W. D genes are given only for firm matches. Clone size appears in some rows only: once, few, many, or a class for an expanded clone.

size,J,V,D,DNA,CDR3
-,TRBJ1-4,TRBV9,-,TGTGCCAGCAGCGTAACGGGTCAAGGGGGTGAAAAACTGTTTTTT,CASSVTGQGGEKLFF
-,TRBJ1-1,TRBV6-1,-,TGTGCCAGCAGTGATTGGGGGCGGAACACTGAAGCTTTCTTT,CASSDWGRNTEAFF
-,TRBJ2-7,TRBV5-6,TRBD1,TGTGCCAGCAGCGTGGGACAGGGCTACTACGAGCAGTACTTC,CASSVGQGYYEQYF
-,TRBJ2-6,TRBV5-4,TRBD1,TGTGCCAGCAGCTTCCCGGGACAGGGGATCTCTGGGGCCAACGTCCTGACTTTC,CASSFPGQGISGANVLTF
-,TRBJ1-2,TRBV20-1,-,TGCAGTAATAGACAGGGCTACACCTTC,CSNRQGYTF
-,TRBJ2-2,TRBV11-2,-,TGTGCCAGCAGCTTAAGCGGTGCGGTGTCCGGGGAGCTGTTTTTT,CASSLSGAVSGELFF
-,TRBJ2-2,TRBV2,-,TGTGCCAGCAGTGAAGCGCGAGTGGGGCTCTTAGGGGGCACCGGGGAGCTGTTTTTT,CASSEARVGLLGGTGELFF
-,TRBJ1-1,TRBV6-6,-,TGTGCCAGCAGCGCCCCCGGTTCTGAAGCTTTCTTT,CASSAPGSEAFF
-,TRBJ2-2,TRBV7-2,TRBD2,TGTGCCAGCAGCTCACGGACTAGCGGGAGACGGGGCGGGGAGCTGTTTTTT,CASSSRTSGRRGGELFF
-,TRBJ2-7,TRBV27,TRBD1,TGTGCCAGCAGTTCCTACGGACAGGCCTACGAGCAGTACTTC,CASSSYGQAYEQYF
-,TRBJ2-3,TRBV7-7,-,TGTGCCAGCAGCTTAGGGGCCAGTAGCACAGATACGCAGTATTTT,CASSLGASSTDTQYF
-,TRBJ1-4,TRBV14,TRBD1,TGTGCCAGCAGCCATTATCCGGGACAGGGGAAGTTTTTT,CASSHYPGQGKFF
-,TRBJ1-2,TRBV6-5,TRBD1,TGTGCCAGCAGTTACGGAGGGGGCGCACTGAGAGGCTACACCTTC,CASSYGGGALRGYTF
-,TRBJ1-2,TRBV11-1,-,TGTGCCAGCAGCTTACAGGGGCTCGATGGCTACACCTTC,CASSLQGLDGYTF
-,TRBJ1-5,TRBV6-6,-,TGTGCCAGCAGTAAAATACAGGGTGGGAGTCAGCCCCAGCATTTT,CASSKIQGGSQPQHF
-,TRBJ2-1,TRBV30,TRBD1,TGTGCCTGGAGGAACAAAGGGACAGGGGACAATGAGCAGTTCTTC,CAWRNKGTGDNEQFF
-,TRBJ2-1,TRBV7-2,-,TGTGCCAGCAGCACATTGACTAGTTCCAATGAGCAGTTCTTC,CASSTLTSSNEQFF
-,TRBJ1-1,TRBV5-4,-,TGTGCCAGCAGCTTGGGGCGACAGTCAGCTGAAGCTTTCTTT,CASSLGRQSAEAFF
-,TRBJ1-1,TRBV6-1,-,TGTGCCAGCAGTGTTGGACACTGGAACACTGAAGCTTTCTTT,CASSVGHWNTEAFF
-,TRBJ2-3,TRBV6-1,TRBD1,TGTGCCAGCCTCGGGACAGGGAACCCTACGCAGTATTTT,CASLGTGNPTQYF
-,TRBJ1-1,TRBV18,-,TGTGCCAGCTCGCGAACAGGGATGAACACTGAAGCTTTCTTT,CASSRTGMNTEAFF
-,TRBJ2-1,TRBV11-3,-,TGTGCCAGCAGCCTACAGAGCAATGAGCAGTTCTTC,CASSLQSNEQFF
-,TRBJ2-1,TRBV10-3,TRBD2,TGTGCCATCAGTGAGTCGGGTAGCGGGAGGGCCGGTGAGCAGTTCTTC,CAISESGSGRAGEQFF
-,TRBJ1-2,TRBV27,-,TGTGCCAGCAGTTCCCAGGGACTCGGTTACTATGGCTACACCTTC,CASSSQGLGYYGYTF
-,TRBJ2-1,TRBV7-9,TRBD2,TGTGCCAGCAGCCCCGACCTCCCTTTAGCGGGAGTGTTACACAATGAGCAGTTCTTC,CASSPDLPLAGVLHNEQFF
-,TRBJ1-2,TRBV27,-,TGTGCCAGCAGTTTACAGGGTTGGGCAGGGGACGGCTATGGCTACACCTTC,CASSLQGWAGDGYGYTF
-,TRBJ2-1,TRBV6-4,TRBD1,TGTGCCAGCAGCGAGAGACCGGGACAGCACACCGGTGAGCAGTTCTTC,CASSERPGQHTGEQFF
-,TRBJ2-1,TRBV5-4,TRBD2,TGCGCCAGCAGCCAACGGACTAGCGACTACAATGAGCAGTTCTTC,CASSQRTSDYNEQFF
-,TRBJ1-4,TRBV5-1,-,TGCGCCAGCAGCTCCCGGGGGGACTCAACTAATGAAAAACTGTTTTTT,CASSSRGDSTNEKLFF
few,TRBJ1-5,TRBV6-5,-,TGTGCCAGCAGTAGGCGACGGGATCAGCCCCAGCATTTT,CASSRRRDQPQHF
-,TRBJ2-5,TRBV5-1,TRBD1,TGCGCCAGCAGCACCGAGGAGGACAGGGAATCGAAAGAGACCCAGTACTTC,CASSTEEDRESKETQYF
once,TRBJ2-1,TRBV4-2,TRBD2,TGTGCCAGCAGCCGATTCACGGGACTAGCGGGGGGAAATGAGCAGTTCTTC,CASSRFTGLAGGNEQFF
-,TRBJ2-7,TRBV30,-,TGTGCCTGGAGTGCGGACTGGTCCTACGAGCAGTACTTC,CAWSADWSYEQYF
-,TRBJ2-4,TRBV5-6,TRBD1,TGTGCCAGCAGCCCCGGGACAGGGGATTTCGGCATTCAGTACTTC,CASSPGTGDFGIQYF
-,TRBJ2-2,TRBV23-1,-,TGCGCCAGCAGTCAAGATACAGAGAACACCGGGGAGCTGTTTTTT,CASSQDTENTGELFF
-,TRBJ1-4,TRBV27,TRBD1,TGTGCCAGCAGTACCCGACAGGGGAGTAATGAAAAACTGTTTTTT,CASSTRQGSNEKLFF
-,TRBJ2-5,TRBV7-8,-,TGTGCCAGCAGCCCCTCGGCAGGGGGGTTGTCGGAGACCCAGTACTTC,CASSPSAGGLSETQYF
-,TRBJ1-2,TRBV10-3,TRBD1,TGTGCCACCGGGGTGGTCGGACAGGGTGGTGGTCCGGACTATGGCTACACCTTC,CATGVVGQGGGPDYGYTF